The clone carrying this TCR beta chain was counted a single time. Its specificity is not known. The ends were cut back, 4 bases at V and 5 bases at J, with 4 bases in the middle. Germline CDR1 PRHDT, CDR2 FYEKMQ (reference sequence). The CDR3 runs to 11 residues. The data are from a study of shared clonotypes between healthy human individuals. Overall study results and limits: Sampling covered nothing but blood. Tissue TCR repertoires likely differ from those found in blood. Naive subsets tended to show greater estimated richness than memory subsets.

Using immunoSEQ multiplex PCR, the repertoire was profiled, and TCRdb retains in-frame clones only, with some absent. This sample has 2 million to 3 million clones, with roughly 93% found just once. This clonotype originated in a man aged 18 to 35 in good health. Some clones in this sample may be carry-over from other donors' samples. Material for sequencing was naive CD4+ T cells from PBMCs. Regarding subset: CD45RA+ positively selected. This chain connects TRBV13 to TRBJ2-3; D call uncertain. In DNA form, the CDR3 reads TGTGCCAGCAGCTGGGTAGATACGCAGTATTTT. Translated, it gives CASSWVDTQYF.